The rows below give T cell receptor beta chains drawn from one sample of a study of identical twins. TCRdb ran MiXCR on the 5' RACE reads and lists one entry per CDR3 protein. Of hundreds of thousands of distinct CDR3 sequences in the sample, about 20% were seen once. The same data also contributed to another study, on T cells expressing NK-cell markers.

The sequenced sample was PBMCs. These receptor sequences come from a young woman in good health. The conserved cysteine and the conserved F or W are not part of the CDR3 here.

CDR3 length	V gene	J gene	CDR3 protein
11	TRBV6-2/TRBV6-3	TRBJ2-7	ASSTRQGGEQY
8	TRBV29-1	TRBJ1-1	SARDIEAF
9	TRBV7-8	TRBJ2-3	ASSANREQY
14	TRBV11-2	TRBJ2-3	ASSPGSAGAPDTQY
11	TRBV20-1	TRBJ2-7	SASWSGAYEQY
12	TRBV20-1	TRBJ2-7	SARDTAIPYEQY
13	TRBV7-9	TRBJ2-3	ASSYLAGAVDTQY
13	TRBV10-3	TRBJ1-4	AISEGEKDDEKLF
12	TRBV29-1	TRBJ2-1	SVGGLSPHNEQF
12	TRBV7-9	TRBJ2-1	ASSSDRRSSEQF
15	TRBV15	TRBJ1-5	ATSRETAGSANQPQH
13	TRBV6-5	TRBJ2-3	ASSYTGQGADTQY
12	TRBV6-5	TRBJ2-3	ASSWTVRGDTQY
11	TRBV29-1	TRBJ2-7	SVETDSAYEQY
13	TRBV6-5	TRBJ1-1	ASSYYPFRNTEAF
12	TRBV27	TRBJ2-3	ASSNRDFTDTQY
13	TRBV20-1	TRBJ2-1	SASPKQSATNEQF
14	TRBV7-3	TRBJ2-2	ASSPNRGQITGELF
12	TRBV20-1	TRBJ2-7	SAGALILGYEQY
11	TRBV19	TRBJ1-1	ASTKSPNTEAF
12	TRBV9	TRBJ2-1	ASSVGAGGNEQF
10	TRBV12-3/TRBV12-4	TRBJ2-1	ASRDYLGEQF
15	TRBV5-1	TRBJ2-1	ASSLPSGSGSYNEQF
13	TRBV12-3/TRBV12-4	TRBJ2-5	ASSFGDRDRETQY
11	TRBV10-3	TRBJ2-5	AIRNQVGETQY
13	TRBV5-6	TRBJ2-7	ASSSLSGGNYEQY
14	TRBV5-1	TRBJ2-5	ASSWRGLAGQETQY
15	TRBV20-1	TRBJ2-7	SATGTGGASSSYEQY
14	TRBV29-1	TRBJ2-3	SVGRSVTGTTDTQY
15	TRBV5-1	TRBJ2-2	ASSQFSGPTSPGELF
10	TRBV7-9	TRBJ2-5	ASSLMEETQY
14	TRBV6-1	TRBJ2-3	ASSEVRRGPTDTQY
14	TRBV20-1	TRBJ2-5	SASHRQGSTGETQY
16	TRBV20-1	TRBJ2-7	SARAGRGNNEFSYEQY
12	TRBV20-1	TRBJ1-2	SARERDRGYGYT